Below are 27 T cell receptor beta chains sequenced from a single sample in a study of T cell repertoires in cytomegalovirus infection. Each CDR3 protein is one row after TCRdb ran MiXCR on the reads. This sample carries around 230,000 distinct CDR3 sequences, 6.5% of them seen once, and the ten largest clones take around 6.5%. What was sequenced was PBMCs. The receptors shown here come from a human donor in good health (CMV status not recorded). Some clones in this sample may be carry-over from other donors' samples.

This clonotype was detected ten times or more. The chain is built from TRBV12-3 or TRBV12-4 and TRBJ2-2, with D maybe TRBD2 (5 bases). Trimming pared 7 bases from V and 5 bases from J, leaving 20 bases between. There are 16 residues in the CDR3. The CDR3 nucleotides are TGTGCCAGCATTCAACTTGGAAGTTCGGGGACCGGGGAGCTGTTTTTT. Its translation is CASIQLGSSGTGELFF.

Many counts were recorded for this clonotype. The chain recombines TRBV28 with TRBJ2-1, with 10 bases lining up with TRBD2. Germline assignment: CDR1 MDHEN and CDR2 SYDVKM. There are 18 residues in the CDR3. Trimming at V came to 3 bases and at J to 0 bases, leaving 8 bases not matched to a gene. The CDR3 coding sequence is TGTGCCAGCAGTTTCGCCCTAGCGGGGGCGCGCTCCTACAATGAGCAGTTCTTC. It is translated as CASSFALAGARSYNEQFF.

This clonotype has ten or more counts. The genes are TRBV20-1 and TRBJ1-6; maybe TRBD1 (6 bases). This CDR3 has 15 amino acids. V lost 0 bases and J lost 14, with 20 bases in between. Germline CDR1 is DFQATT and CDR2 is SNEGSKA (reference sequence). CDR3 amino acids: CSARDHGGGFQTLHF. The CDR3 nucleotides read TGCAGTGCTAGAGATCATGGGGGGGGCTTTCAAACCCTCCACTTT.

This clonotype has ten or more counts. The V call is TRBV5-1, the J call TRBJ1-1; maybe TRBD1 (5 bases). CDR3 size: 16 residues. V lost 3 bases to trimming and J lost 4 bases, with 19 bases between them. The germline V gene has CDR1 SGHRS and CDR2 YFSETQ. The CDR3 DNA is TGCGCCAGCAGCTACGACCTCGGGACGGTGAGCACTGAAGCTTTCTTT. It codes for CASSYDLGTVSTEAFF. Full variable domain (rest looked up from reference TRBV5-1 and TRBJ1-1): KAGVTQTPRYLIKTRGQQVTLSCSPISGHRSVSWYQQTPGQGLQFLFEYFSETQRNKGNFPGRFSGRQFSNSRSEMNVSTLELGDSALYLCASSYDLGTVSTEAFFGQGTRLTVV.

This clonotype occurred many times. The chain employs TRBV12-3 or TRBV12-4 and TRBJ1-4, with D tentatively TRBD1 (6 bases). The CDR3 is 16 amino acids. V shed 7 bases and J shed 8 bases, with 23 bases lying between them. The CDR3 sequence: CASTPKGPGAGEKLFF. The DNA for the CDR3 is TGTGCCAGCACTCCCAAGGGTCCAGGGGCAGGCGAAAAACTGTTTTTT.

This clonotype was counted ten times or more. The chain has TRBV30 and TRBJ1-5, with 7 positions matching TRBD1. From germline, CDR1 is GTSNPN and CDR2 SVGIG (reference sequence). The length of the CDR3 is 17 residues. Unmatched junction bases numbered 10, after V lost 2 bases and J lost 0 bases. Here the CDR3 reads CAWSPRTGKISNQPQHF. CDR3 nucleotides: TGTGCCTGGAGTCCTCGGACAGGAAAGATTAGCAATCAGCCCCAGCATTTT.

Details on this clonotype: A much larger clone differs by one base, so this may be a read error. The chain is built from TRBV20-1 and TRBJ2-3; D remains ambiguous. The CDR3 loop spans 14 amino acids. Germline lookup yields CDR1 DFQATT and CDR2 SNEGSKA (reference sequence). CDR3: CGASPQSFSDTQYF. For the CDR3, the DNA is TGCGGTGCTTCCCCTCAGTCGTTCTCAGATACGCAGTATTTT.

This clonotype occurred many times. This chain connects TRBV20-1 to TRBJ1-2; TRBD1 matches at 10 bases. This CDR3 contains 13 residues. With 3 bases clipped from V and 7 bases from J, the junction kept 5 bases outside the gene matches. CDR1 is DFQATT, CDR2 SNEGSKA, per germline (reference sequence). This CDR3 is CSARGQGMGGYTF. The CDR3 nucleotides are TGCAGTGCTAGGGGACAGGGGATGGGTGGCTACACCTTC.

In its sample, this clonotype was seen many times. The chain joins TRBV18 to TRBJ1-1; the D is unclear. Trimming pared 6 bases from V and 0 bases from J, leaving 14 bases between. Germline assignment: CDR1 KGHSH and CDR2 LQKENI. The CDR3 runs 15 residues. The chain's CDR3 is CASSRPGRMNTEAFF. The CDR3 nucleotides are TGTGCCAGCTCCCGCCCCGGACGGATGAACACTGAAGCTTTCTTT.

This clonotype has at least ten counts. The chain combines TRBV7-2 with TRBJ2-4; D is unresolved. CDR1 and CDR2 (germline): SGHTA, FQGNSA. Between the trimmed V and J ends, which lost 4 bases and 6 bases, there was a span of 13 bases. This CDR3 comprises 14 residues. The CDR3 nucleotides are TGTGCCAGCAGCTCCCCCCCGCGGAGAAACATTCAGTACTTC. It encodes CASSSPPRRNIQYF.

This clonotype appeared a few times. V usage is TRBV6-5 and J usage is TRBJ2-3, with TRBD2 matching over 8 bases. V shed 0 bases and J 1 base; nucleotides not matched to a gene: 12. The CDR3 loop spans 19 amino acids. Germline loops: CDR1 MNHEY, CDR2 SVGAGI. DNA of the CDR3: TGTGCCAGCAGTTACTCCCCAGGGGTCGGGGGGGGACGCACAGATACGCAGTATTTT. As protein: CASSYSPGVGGGRTDTQYF.

This clonotype was seen repeatedly, ten times or more. The chain recombines TRBV7-2 with TRBJ2-5, with 7 nucleotides matching TRBD2. With 5 bases clipped from V and 2 bases from J, the junction kept 11 bases outside the gene matches. In germline, CDR1 is SGHTA, CDR2 FQGNSA. The CDR3 has 16 amino acids. DNA for the CDR3: TGTGCCAGCAGCCCCCGGGCTAGCGGAACTCAAGAGACCCAGTACTTC. Protein sequence: CASSPRASGTQETQYF.

This clonotype was detected ten times or more. The V call is TRBV19, the J call TRBJ1-4; D not resolved. Trimming removed 7 bases from V and 8 bases from J, with 11 bases in between. Looked up from germline, CDR1 is LNHDA and CDR2 is SQIVND (reference sequence). The CDR3 covers 12 residues. CDR3 DNA sequence: TGTGCCAGTACCCCGGTGGCGGAAAAACTGTTTTTT. Protein sequence: CASTPVAEKLFF. The whole variable domain, remainder taken from reference TRBV19 and TRBJ1-4, is DGGITQSPKYLFRKEGQNVTLSCEQNLNHDAMYWYRQDPGQGLRLIYYSQIVNDFQKGDIAEGYSVSREKKESFPLTVTSAQKNPTAFYLCASTPVAEKLFFGSGTQLSVL.

The sample holds many counts of this clonotype. The chain is built from TRBV7-9 and TRBJ1-5; TRBD1 aligns across 9 bases. Germline loops: CDR1 SEHNR, CDR2 FQNEAQ (reference sequence). V lost 4 bases to trimming and J lost 10 bases; unmatched junction nucleotides: 5. CDR3 length: 13 amino acids. The CDR3 nucleotides are TGTGCCAGCAGCTCCCCGGGACAGGGCCCCCAGCATTTT. This gives the protein CASSSPGQGPQHF.

This clonotype was counted at least ten times. The chain couples TRBV5-6 to TRBJ2-1; TRBD1 is a possible D gene (5 bases). The germline gives CDR1 SGHDT, CDR2 YYEEEE. V lost 3 bases and J 6 bases, leaving 7 bases between the germline ends. The CDR3 is 12 amino acids. Here the CDR3 reads CASSWGSNEQFF. The CDR3, as DNA: TGTGCCAGCAGCTGGGGCAGCAATGAGCAGTTCTTC.

The rearrangement uses TRBV29-1 and TRBJ1-2; D is unresolved. The germline V and J ends were trimmed by 0 bases and 6 bases, with 14 bases remaining between them. Germline assignment: CDR1 SQVTM and CDR2 ANQGSEA. The CDR3 has 14 residues. The CDR3 sequence is CSVEDRRSVNGYTF. CDR3 sequence (DNA): TGCAGCGTTGAAGATCGTAGAAGTGTAAATGGCTACACCTTC. Full variable domain (outside the CDR3, taken from reference TRBV29-1 and TRBJ1-2): SAVISQKPSRDICQRGTSLTIQCQVDSQVTMMFWYRQQPGQSLTLIATANQGSEATYESGFVIDKFPISRPNLTFSTLTVSNMSPEDSSIYLCSVEDRRSVNGYTFGSGTRLTVV.

This clonotype occurred many times. The chain employs TRBV7-9 and TRBJ2-2; a weak D match, TRBD2 (6 bases). Germline loops: CDR1 SEHNR, CDR2 FQNEAQ (reference sequence). Trimming took 1 base from V and 7 from J, leaving 10 bases between them. The CDR3 extends over 14 amino acids. The chain's CDR3 is CASSLGGIGGELFF. In nucleotides, the CDR3 is TGTGCCAGCAGCTTAGGCGGGATCGGCGGGGAGCTGTTTTTT.

This clonotype has at least ten counts. This chain connects TRBV3-1 to TRBJ1-2, with a possible D match to TRBD1 (6 bases). The V gene lost 4 bases and the J gene lost 4 bases, with 10 bases spanning the gap. From germline, CDR1 is LGHDT and CDR2 YNNKEL (reference sequence). CDR3 size: 13 residues. The CDR3 sequence is CASSRQASYGYTF. The CDR3 DNA follows: TGTGCCAGCAGCCGACAGGCGTCCTATGGCTACACCTTC.

This clonotype was seen ten or more times. CDR3 amino acids: CASSFHKTANYGYTF. The CDR3 bases are TGTGCCAGCAGTTTCCACAAAACAGCGAACTATGGCTACACCTTC. This sequence joins TRBV28 and TRBJ1-2, with D unresolved. The CDR3 runs to 15 residues. The germline V and J ends were trimmed by 3 bases and 2 bases, with 13 bases remaining between them. Germline CDR1 and CDR2: MDHEN and SYDVKM.

The J gene is TRBJ1-1, the V gene TRBV20-1; D is undetermined. Trimming stripped 5 bases from V and 3 bases from J, with 13 bases between. The V gene's germline CDR1 is DFQATT and CDR2 SNEGSKA (reference sequence). The CDR3 loop spans 13 amino acids. In DNA form, the CDR3 reads TGCAGTGCTTTAGAGGATACGTACACTGAAGCTTTCTTT. Translating gives CSALEDTYTEAFF.

This clonotype has ten or more counts. This rearrangement joins TRBV30 to TRBJ2-7; tentative D call: TRBD2 (5 bases). There are 13 residues in the CDR3. Between the trimmed V and J ends, which lost 1 base and 3 bases, there was a span of 10 bases. Germline lookup yields CDR1 GTSNPN and CDR2 SVGIG (reference sequence). CDR3 DNA: TGTGCCTGGAGTGAGGACTTAAACTACGAGCAGTACTTC. Its protein product is CAWSEDLNYEQYF.

This clonotype has just a few counts. The chain combines TRBV20-1 with TRBJ2-3; tentatively, D is TRBD2 (7 bases). V was trimmed by 6 bases and J by 2 bases, leaving 21 bases between them. The germline gives CDR1 DFQATT, CDR2 SNEGSKA (reference sequence). The CDR3 runs to 16 residues. The DNA for the CDR3 is TGCAGTGCCCCCGGGGGGCGGGGCCCCTACACAGATACGCAGTATTTT. Its protein is CSAPGGRGPYTDTQYF.

This clonotype was recorded at least ten times. The chain employs TRBV10-3 and TRBJ1-6; TRBD1 agrees at 9 bases. In germline, CDR1 is ENHRY, CDR2 SYGVKD. The CDR3 has 16 residues. Trimming cost V 3 bases and J 7 bases; bases outside gene matches: 7. CDR3: CAISDLDRGKNSPLHF. CDR3 in DNA: TGTGCCATCAGTGATTTGGACAGGGGCAAGAATTCACCCCTCCACTTT.

At least ten counts were recorded for this clonotype. The chain links TRBV2 to TRBJ2-3; unclear D gene. The CDR3 runs 17 residues. Between the trimmed V and J ends, which lost 8 bases and 2 bases, there was a span of 23 bases. Germline assignment: CDR1 SNHLY and CDR2 FYNNEI. The CDR3, as DNA: TGTGCCAGCCCCAAGGCTCCGGGCCGAAAATCCACAGATACGCAGTATTTT. Its translation is CASPKAPGRKSTDTQYF.

This clonotype was recorded many times. The CDR3 nucleotides read TGTGCCAGCAGCTTAGCGCTCCCGAACACTGAAGCTTTCTTT. Encoded protein: CASSLALPNTEAFF. The V and J genes are TRBV7-2 and TRBJ1-1; unclear D gene. Germline CDR1 reads SGHTA; CDR2 reads FQGNSA. Trimming removed 0 bases from V and 1 base from J, with 6 bases in between. The CDR3 length is 14 residues.

This clonotype came up many times. The chain combines TRBV10-2 with TRBJ2-7; D might be TRBD1 (6 bases). This CDR3 comprises 13 residues. Trimming removed 6 bases from V and 4 bases from J, with 13 bases in between. Germline V gene lookup returns CDR1 WSHSY and CDR2 SAAADI. CDR3 in amino acids: CASSEGVWYEQYF. The CDR3 nucleotides are TGCGCCAGCAGCGAGGGGGTGTGGTACGAGCAGTACTTC.

Many counts were recorded for this clonotype. The genes are TRBV23-1 and TRBJ2-3; 7 nucleotides match TRBD2. TRBV23-1 belongs to the ORF category, with a function that is uncertain. J lost 6 bases, V lost 0 bases, and 12 bases had no gene match. This CDR3 comprises 17 residues. In DNA, the CDR3 is TGCGCCAGCAGTCAATCGGAGCGGGGATGGGGGAAGGATACGCAGTATTTT. This sequence encodes CASSQSERGWGKDTQYF.